Sequencing of this TCR beta chain was carried out in a study of blood T cell repertoires in COVID-19. This CDR3 has 15 residues. With 0 bases clipped from V and 4 bases from J, the junction kept 3 bases outside the gene matches. Germline assignment: CDR1 MNHEY and CDR2 SMNVEV (reference sequence). Some clones are missing from TCRdb's copy, which holds only in-frame ones; the method was immunoSEQ multiplex PCR. The sample includes about 160,000 clones, 87% seen only once; the top ten take 3.9%. Specimen: peripheral blood. The TCR comes from a woman aged 60-70 years who had recovered from COVID-19. This chain uses TRBV27 with TRBJ2-7, with TRBD2 identical over 10 bases. CDR3: CASSLSLAGVYEQYF. CDR3 coding DNA: TGTGCCAGCAGTTTATCGCTAGCGGGGGTGTACGAGCAGTACTTC.